These T cell receptor beta chains were read from a single sample in a study of blood T cell repertoires in COVID-19. Repertoires were generated with immunoSEQ multiplex PCR, while TCRdb's copy carries only in-frame clones and drops some. This sample has roughly 52,000 clones; roughly 83% occur once, and the top ten carry roughly 25%. Sequenced: peripheral blood. The receptors stem from a woman of 80 years or more with acute or convalescent COVID-19. Each CDR3 is given with its conserved first and last residue. A D gene is named only where the DNA matches it firmly. Not every row has a clone size; where given, it reads once, few, many or a size class.

DNA: TGCGCCAGCAGCCAACAGGACAGGGCGAGGGCTGAAGCTTTCTTT
CDR3: CASSQQDRARAEAFF
D: TRBD1
J: TRBJ1-1
V: TRBV4-1
size: NA

DNA: TGTGCCAGTACTCGGCAGGGGGCGAGTCCGAACACTGAAGCTTTCTTT
CDR3: CASTRQGASPNTEAFF
D: TRBD1
J: TRBJ1-1
V: TRBV19
size: NA

DNA: TGTGCCAGCAGCCAAGGTTGGACAGGGAATGGCTACACCTTC
CDR3: CASSQGWTGNGYTF
D: TRBD1
J: TRBJ1-2
V: TRBV3-1/TRBV3-2
size: NA

DNA: TGTGCCAGCAGCCAAGATCAGGGTGGCGGGAGGTACATTCAGTACTTC
CDR3: CASSQDQGGGRYIQYF
D: TRBD2
J: TRBJ2-4
V: TRBV4-2
size: once

DNA: TGTGCCAGCAGCCGATTCGGGACTGGGGACAATGAGCAGTTCTTC
CDR3: CASSRFGTGDNEQFF
D: NA
J: TRBJ2-1
V: TRBV4-2
size: NA

DNA: TGCGCCAGCAGCCAGTTCTCGACCGCGGGACAGGCCAACTCCTACGAGCAGTACTTC
CDR3: CASSQFSTAGQANSYEQYF
D: TRBD1
J: TRBJ2-7
V: TRBV4-1
size: NA

DNA: TGTGCCAGCAGTCTCGACAGGTTTCGGGAGCAGTACTTC
CDR3: CASSLDRFREQYF
D: NA
J: TRBJ2-7
V: TRBV12-3/TRBV12-4
size: NA

DNA: TGTGCCAGCAGCCCCAGAGGTGGGGCAGAAGGAGATACGCAGTATTTT
CDR3: CASSPRGGAEGDTQYF
D: NA
J: TRBJ2-3
V: TRBV7-3
size: NA

DNA: TGCGCCAGCAGCTTAATGGGGTCCGGGGGCTATGGCTACACCTTC
CDR3: CASSLMGSGGYGYTF
D: NA
J: TRBJ1-2
V: TRBV5-1
size: NA

DNA: TGTGCCAGCAGTGTAGAGGGGACAGGGGTCAATTCACCCCTCCACTTT
CDR3: CASSVEGTGVNSPLHF
D: TRBD1
J: TRBJ1-6
V: TRBV2
size: NA

DNA: TGCGCCAGCAGTTCACTAGCGGGGAACAATGAGCAGTTCTTC
CDR3: CASSSLAGNNEQFF
D: TRBD2
J: TRBJ2-1
V: TRBV5-1
size: NA

DNA: TGTGCCAGCAGCCCCGGACGGGGGGATGGCAATCAGCCCCAGCATTTT
CDR3: CASSPGRGDGNQPQHF
D: NA
J: TRBJ1-5
V: TRBV3-1/TRBV3-2
size: NA

DNA: TGTGCCAGCTCACAGGGGAGGAATCAGCCCCAGCATTTT
CDR3: CASSQGRNQPQHF
D: NA
J: TRBJ1-5
V: TRBV18
size: NA

DNA: TGCGCCAGCAGCTTGGCGAGGACAGGGGGCGTCCAAGAGACCCAGTACTTC
CDR3: CASSLARTGGVQETQYF
D: TRBD1
J: TRBJ2-5
V: TRBV5-1
size: NA

DNA: TGCAGCGTTGAAGATCCCGGGACCTACAATGAGCAGTTCTTC
CDR3: CSVEDPGTYNEQFF
D: NA
J: TRBJ2-1
V: TRBV29-1
size: NA

DNA: TGTGCCAGCAGCCCCGGACAGTACTACAATGAGCAGTTCTTC
CDR3: CASSPGQYYNEQFF
D: NA
J: TRBJ2-1
V: TRBV7-2
size: NA

DNA: TGTGCCTTACAGGACAGTTTCAGCTCCTACAATGAGCAGTTCTTC
CDR3: CALQDSFSSYNEQFF
D: NA
J: TRBJ2-1
V: TRBV30
size: NA

DNA: TGTGCCAGCAGCTTTGAGGCGGCACTCTCGATCAGGCAGTTCTTC
CDR3: CASSFEAALSIRQFF
D: NA
J: TRBJ2-1
V: TRBV7-6
size: NA

DNA: TGTGCCAGCAACCTAGGGACAGGGAAAACTGAAGCTTTCTTT
CDR3: CASNLGTGKTEAFF
D: TRBD1
J: TRBJ1-1
V: TRBV6-6
size: NA

DNA: TGTGCCAGCAGGCGTCTAAGTGGCGGCGAAAAACTGTTTTTT
CDR3: CASRRLSGGEKLFF
D: NA
J: TRBJ1-4
V: TRBV2
size: NA

DNA: TGTGCCAGTAGTACGGCGGTACCTCTCGGACTGTTTTTT
CDR3: CASSTAVPLGLFF
D: NA
J: TRBJ1-4
V: TRBV19
size: NA

DNA: TGTGCCAGCAGTGAGAGGGGTCCAACAGGGGGTCAGCCCCAGCATTTT
CDR3: CASSERGPTGGQPQHF
D: TRBD1
J: TRBJ1-5
V: TRBV2
size: NA

DNA: TGTGCCAGTAGGCGGCCGGGGTATGGCAATCAGCCCCAGCATTTT
CDR3: CASRRPGYGNQPQHF
D: NA
J: TRBJ1-5
V: TRBV19
size: NA

DNA: TGTGCCAGCTTCCCCAGGTTGGGGGCGGGTGAGCAGTTCTTC
CDR3: CASFPRLGAGEQFF
D: NA
J: TRBJ2-1
V: TRBV11-2
size: NA

DNA: TGTGCCAGCAGCCCGCAGGGATCCCCCTATAATTCACCCCTCCACTTT
CDR3: CASSPQGSPYNSPLHF
D: NA
J: TRBJ1-6
V: TRBV5-5
size: NA

DNA: TGTGCCAGCAGAGGGCAGGGCTGGGCTGGAAACACCATATATTTT
CDR3: CASRGQGWAGNTIYF
D: NA
J: TRBJ1-3
V: TRBV3-1/TRBV3-2
size: NA

DNA: TGTGCCAGCAGCCGGTCCCGGGGGGGCTCGGAGAACACTGAAGCTTTCTTT
CDR3: CASSRSRGGSENTEAFF
D: NA
J: TRBJ1-1
V: TRBV4-2
size: NA

DNA: TGTGCCAGCAGCTCCCATTCTACTAGCGGGGGGGGAAATGAGCAGTTCTTC
CDR3: CASSSHSTSGGGNEQFF
D: TRBD2
J: TRBJ2-1
V: TRBV11-3
size: NA

DNA: TGTGCCAGCAGCTTCGGAAACAGGATCACCGGGGAGCTGTTTTTT
CDR3: CASSFGNRITGELFF
D: NA
J: TRBJ2-2
V: TRBV11-2
size: once

DNA: TGTGCCAGCAGCTTTGTCACTAGCGGAGACGGGGAGCAGTTCTTC
CDR3: CASSFVTSGDGEQFF
D: TRBD2
J: TRBJ2-1
V: TRBV11-2
size: NA

DNA: TGTGCCAGCAGTGAAGAGGCTAGCGGGACCTACAATGAGCAGTTCTTC
CDR3: CASSEEASGTYNEQFF
D: TRBD2
J: TRBJ2-1
V: TRBV6-1
size: NA

DNA: TGTGCCAGCAGCCAAGGATTTTTGCAGGATTATGGCTACACCTTC
CDR3: CASSQGFLQDYGYTF
D: NA
J: TRBJ1-2
V: TRBV14
size: once

DNA: TGCGCCAGCACCGGCGGGCTCCCCCAAGAGACCCAGTACTTC
CDR3: CASTGGLPQETQYF
D: NA
J: TRBJ2-5
V: TRBV5-1
size: NA

DNA: TGTGCCAGCAGCTTACTAGCGTTGTACACCGGGGAGCTGTTTTTT
CDR3: CASSLLALYTGELFF
D: TRBD2
J: TRBJ2-2
V: TRBV5-6
size: NA

DNA: TGTGCCAGCACCAAAGGGGACAGAAATTCACCCCTCCACTTT
CDR3: CASTKGDRNSPLHF
D: TRBD1
J: TRBJ1-6
V: TRBV7-9
size: NA

DNA: TGTGCCAGCAGCAAAGTCGGCGGGACAGGCACAGATACGCAGTATTTT
CDR3: CASSKVGGTGTDTQYF
D: NA
J: TRBJ2-3
V: TRBV21-1
size: NA

DNA: TGTGCCAGCAACGCTTATGGGGCCTCGGAGACCCAGTACTTC
CDR3: CASNAYGASETQYF
D: NA
J: TRBJ2-5
V: TRBV28
size: NA

DNA: TGCGCCAGCAGTCCTCGCGGGGTGGCTACCGGGGAGCTGTTTTTT
CDR3: CASSPRGVATGELFF
D: NA
J: TRBJ2-2
V: TRBV4-1
size: NA